One sample yielded the 4 T cell receptor beta chains listed below, sequenced in a study of blood T cell repertoires in COVID-19. Here immunoSEQ multiplex PCR was the method, and the copy in TCRdb shows in-frame clones only, minus some. The repertoire holds about 320,000 clones, more than 70% seen once, with about 1.6% in the top ten. Sample: peripheral blood. These receptors were obtained from a woman aged 50 to 60 with acute or convalescent COVID-19.

The chain carries TRBV6-5 and TRBJ2-5, with TRBD2 as a possible D gene (6 bases). This CDR3 is 13 amino acids long. Trimming pared 4 bases from V and 7 bases from J, leaving 13 bases between. The germline gives CDR1 MNHEY, CDR2 SVGAGI. CDR3 region: CASSSGGSRTQYF. The CDR3 nucleotides are TGTGCCAGCAGTTCCGGGGGATCCAGGACCCAGTACTTC.

The chain combines TRBV19 with TRBJ1-6; no reliable D call. This CDR3 spans 15 amino acids. Germline V CDR1 and CDR2: LNHDA, SQIVND (reference sequence). Trimming left V 8 bases short and J 7 bases short, with 18 bases between. In DNA, the CDR3 is TGTGCCAGTTCCTCGAGGAGGGTAGGAAATTCACCCCTCCACTTT. As protein: CASSSRRVGNSPLHF.

The J gene is TRBJ2-5, the V gene TRBV24-1, with D uncertain. The CDR3 is 13 residues long. Germline CDR1 reads KGHDR; CDR2 reads SFDVKD. Trimming took 4 bases from V and 5 from J, leaving 10 bases between them. DNA of the CDR3: TGTGCCACCAGTGACCCGACGCGGGAGACCCAGTACTTC. Encoded protein: CATSDPTRETQYF.

The V gene is TRBV5-1, the J gene TRBJ1-2; 7 bases match TRBD1. Germline CDR1 reads SGHRS; CDR2 reads YFSETQ. V lost 4 bases, J lost 7 bases, and 7 bases stayed unmatched. The CDR3 runs to 13 residues. In DNA, the CDR3 is TGCGCCAGCAGCCCAACAGGGGATAGTGGCTACACCTTC. This translates into CASSPTGDSGYTF.